The 7 T cell receptor beta chains in this list originate from one sample, sequenced in a study of blood T cell repertoires in COVID-19. The table came from immunoSEQ multiplex PCR; TCRdb's copy has only in-frame clones and leaves some out. The sample holds around 230,000 clones, just over 85% seen once. Sequencing was done on a sample of PBMCs or T cells enriched from blood (not recorded which). The receptors shown here come from a woman aged 40 to 50 with acute COVID-19.

Only one count was recorded for this clone. The chain joins TRBV9 to TRBJ1-3, with TRBD1 as a possible D gene (6 bases). This CDR3 has 14 residues. Trimming stripped 4 bases from V and 0 bases from J, with 8 bases between. The germline V gene has CDR1 SGDLS and CDR2 YYNGEE. The CDR3 spells CASSKGGSGNTIYF. The CDR3 nucleotides are TGTGCCAGCAGCAAAGGGGGCTCTGGAAACACCATATATTTT.

The chain couples TRBV7-9 to TRBJ2-1, with 8 nucleotides matching TRBD2. J gave up 0 bases and V 5 bases, and 3 bases lay outside the gene matches. Germline V lookup: CDR1 SEHNR, CDR2 FQNEAQ (reference sequence). The CDR3 has 15 amino acids. DNA of the CDR3: TGTGCCAGCAGCAGTAGCGGGGACTCCTACAATGAGCAGTTCTTC. Amino acids: CASSSSGDSYNEQFF.

The chain recombines TRBV6-5 with TRBJ1-1; weak D call: TRBD1 (5 bases). The V end was cut by 6 bases, the J end by 7 bases, with 18 bases between. This CDR3 spans 14 amino acids. Looked up from germline, CDR1 is MNHEY and CDR2 is SVGAGI. The CDR3 is CASSPFVGQSEAFF. The CDR3 DNA is TGTGCCAGCAGCCCCTTCGTGGGGCAGAGTGAAGCTTTCTTT.

This rearrangement joins TRBV7-2 to TRBJ2-3, with 7 bases that match TRBD2. Germline-derived CDR1 and CDR2 are SGHTA and FQGNSA. The CDR3 is 16 residues long. The ends lost 4 bases at V and 2 bases at J; junction bases unmatched: 9. The CDR3 region is CASSSSRGEVTDTQYF. The CDR3 coding sequence is TGTGCCAGCAGCTCCAGCCGGGGGGAGGTCACAGATACGCAGTATTTT.

The chain uses TRBV15 and TRBJ1-1; no firm D call. Trimming removed 1 base from V and 2 bases from J, with 8 bases in between. This CDR3 spans 14 amino acids. Germline V gene sequence: CDR1 LNHNV, CDR2 YYDKDF (reference sequence). In nucleotides, the CDR3 is TGTGCCACCAGCAGAGCCACTGGTAACACTGAAGCTTTCTTT. This gives the protein CATSRATGNTEAFF.

V usage is TRBV2 and J usage is TRBJ1-1; 8 nucleotides agree with TRBD1. The germline V gene encodes CDR1 SNHLY and CDR2 FYNNEI. The CDR3 length is 16 residues. V trimming: 4 bases; J trimming: 5 bases; junction bases outside the gene matches: 12. CDR3 amino acids: CASSGPGQGRDTEAFF. Written as DNA, the CDR3 is TGTGCCAGCAGTGGGCCTGGACAGGGTAGAGATACTGAAGCTTTCTTT.

V and J are TRBV7-9 and TRBJ1-1; tentative D call: TRBD1 (5 bases). The V gene lost 1 base and the J gene lost 7 bases, with 13 bases spanning the gap. Looked up from germline, CDR1 is SEHNR and CDR2 is FQNEAQ (reference sequence). The CDR3 runs to 14 residues. CDR3 coding DNA: TGTGCCAGCAGCTTAGGGTATTCGGACAATGAAGCTTTCTTT. Translated: CASSLGYSDNEAFF.